This T cell receptor (beta chain) came from a study of T cell repertoires in cytomegalovirus infection. Findings and caveats of the study: The study found HLA-C-restricted CMV-specific TCR beta clonotypes dominating the ex vivo response. Public TCR beta family frequency separated CMV-and-HLA carriers, including in an independent cohort.

This CDR3 region has 14 residues. V lost 6 bases to trimming and J lost 6 bases, with 12 bases between them. The germline V gene has CDR1 SNHLY and CDR2 FYNNEI. This clonotype was seen a few times. Its matching antigen is unknown. TCRdb reprocessed the reads with MiXCR, giving one entry per CDR3 protein. The table shows 570,000 or so distinct CDR3 sequences, with about 39% occurring only once. The sequencing used cultured PBMCs, collected from culture after CMV antigen stimulation. The chain recombines TRBV2 with TRBJ1-6; no firm D call. The clonotype was recovered from a human donor in good health (CMV status not recorded). Some clones in this sample may be carry-over from other donors' samples. The CDR3 bases are TGTGCCAGCAGGCCGGGGAGGGCTAATTCACCCCTCCACTTT. It yields the protein CASRPGRANSPLHF.